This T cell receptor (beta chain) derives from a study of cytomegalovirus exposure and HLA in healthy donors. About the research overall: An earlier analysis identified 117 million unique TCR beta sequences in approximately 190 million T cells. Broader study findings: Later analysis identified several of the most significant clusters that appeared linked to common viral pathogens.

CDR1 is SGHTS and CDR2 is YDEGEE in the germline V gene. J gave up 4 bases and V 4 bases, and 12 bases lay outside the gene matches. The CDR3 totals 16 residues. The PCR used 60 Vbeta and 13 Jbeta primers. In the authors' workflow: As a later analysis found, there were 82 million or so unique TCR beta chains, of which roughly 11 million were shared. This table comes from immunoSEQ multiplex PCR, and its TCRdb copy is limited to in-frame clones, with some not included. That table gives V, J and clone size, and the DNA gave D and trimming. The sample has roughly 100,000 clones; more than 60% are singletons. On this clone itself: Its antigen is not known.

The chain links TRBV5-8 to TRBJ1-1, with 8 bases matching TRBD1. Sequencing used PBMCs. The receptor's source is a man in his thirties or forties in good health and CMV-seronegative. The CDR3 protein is CASSRFDRGKGTEAFF. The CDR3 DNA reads TGTGCCAGCAGCCGTTTCGACAGGGGCAAGGGCACTGAAGCTTTCTTT.